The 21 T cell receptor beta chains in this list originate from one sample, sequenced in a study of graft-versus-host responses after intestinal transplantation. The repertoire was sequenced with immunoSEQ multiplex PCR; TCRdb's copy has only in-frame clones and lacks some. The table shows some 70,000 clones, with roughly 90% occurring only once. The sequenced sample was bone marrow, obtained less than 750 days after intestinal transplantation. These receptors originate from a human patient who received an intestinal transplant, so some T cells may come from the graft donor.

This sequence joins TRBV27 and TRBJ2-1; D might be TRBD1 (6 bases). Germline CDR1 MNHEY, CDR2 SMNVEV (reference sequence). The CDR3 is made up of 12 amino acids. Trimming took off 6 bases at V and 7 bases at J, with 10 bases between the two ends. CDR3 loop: CASRRGLNEQFF. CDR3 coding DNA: TGTGCCAGCAGAAGGGGGTTGAATGAGCAGTTCTTC.

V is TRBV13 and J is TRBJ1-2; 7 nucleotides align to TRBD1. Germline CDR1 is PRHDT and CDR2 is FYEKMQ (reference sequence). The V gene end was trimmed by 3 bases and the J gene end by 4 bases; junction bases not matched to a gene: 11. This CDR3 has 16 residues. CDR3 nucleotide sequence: TGTGCCAGCAGCTTTCAACCGGGACAGCTTCTCTATGGCTACACCTTC. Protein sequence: CASSFQPGQLLYGYTF.

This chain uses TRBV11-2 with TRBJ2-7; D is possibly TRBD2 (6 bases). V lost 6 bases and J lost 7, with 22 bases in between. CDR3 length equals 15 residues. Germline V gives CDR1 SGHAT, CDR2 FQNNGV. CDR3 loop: CASSPTLLAGSEQYF. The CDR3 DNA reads TGTGCCAGCAGTCCAACTCTGCTGGCGGGAAGTGAGCAGTACTTC.

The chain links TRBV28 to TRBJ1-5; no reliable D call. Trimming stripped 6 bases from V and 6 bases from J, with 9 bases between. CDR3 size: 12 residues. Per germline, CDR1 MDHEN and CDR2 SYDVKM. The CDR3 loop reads CASSLRPQPQHF. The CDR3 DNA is TGTGCCAGCAGCCTAAGACCTCAGCCCCAGCATTTT.

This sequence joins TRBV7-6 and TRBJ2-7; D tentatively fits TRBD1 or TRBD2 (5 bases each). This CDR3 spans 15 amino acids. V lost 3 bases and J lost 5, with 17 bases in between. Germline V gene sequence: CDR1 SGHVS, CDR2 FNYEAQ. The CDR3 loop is CASSFASDQGDEQYF. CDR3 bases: TGTGCCAGCAGCTTTGCATCGGACCAGGGAGACGAGCAGTACTTC. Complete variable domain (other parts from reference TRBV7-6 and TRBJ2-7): GAGVSQSPRYKVTKRGQDVALRCDPISGHVSLYWYRQALGQGPEFLTYFNYEAQQDKSGLPNDRFSAERPEGSISTLTIQRTEQRDSAMYRCASSFASDQGDEQYFGPGTRLTVT.

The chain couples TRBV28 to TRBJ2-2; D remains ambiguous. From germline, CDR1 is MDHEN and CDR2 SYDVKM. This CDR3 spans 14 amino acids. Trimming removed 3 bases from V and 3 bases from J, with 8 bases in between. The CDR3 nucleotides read TGTGCCAGCAGTTTCCTATCGTACACCGGGGAGCTGTTTTTT. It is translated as CASSFLSYTGELFF.

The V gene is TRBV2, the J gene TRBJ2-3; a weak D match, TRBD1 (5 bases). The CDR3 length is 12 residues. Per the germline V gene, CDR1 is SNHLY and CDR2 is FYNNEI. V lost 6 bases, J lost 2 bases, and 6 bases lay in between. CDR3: CASRGDTDTQYF. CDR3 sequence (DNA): TGTGCCAGCAGAGGGGACACAGATACGCAGTATTTT.

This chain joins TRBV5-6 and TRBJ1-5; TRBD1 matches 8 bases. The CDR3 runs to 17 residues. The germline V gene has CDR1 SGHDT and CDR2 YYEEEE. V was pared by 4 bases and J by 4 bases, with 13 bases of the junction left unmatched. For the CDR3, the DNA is TGTGCCAGCAGCCGCCCGGACAGGGTAGAGGGGAATCAGCCCCAGCATTTT. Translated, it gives CASSRPDRVEGNQPQHF.

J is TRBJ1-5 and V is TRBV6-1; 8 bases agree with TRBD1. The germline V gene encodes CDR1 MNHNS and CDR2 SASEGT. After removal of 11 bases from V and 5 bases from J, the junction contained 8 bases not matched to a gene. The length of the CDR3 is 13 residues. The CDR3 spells CAGQDRAHQPQHF. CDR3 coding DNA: TGTGCCGGTCAGGACAGGGCCCATCAGCCCCAGCATTTT.

DNA for the CDR3: TGTGCCAGCAGCAGACAAGAGACCCAGTACTTC. Its translation is CASSRQETQYF. The chain combines TRBV5-6 with TRBJ2-5; D unclear. The CDR3 runs to 11 residues. The germline V and J ends were trimmed by 4 bases and 2 bases, with 3 bases remaining between them. Germline CDR1 SGHDT, CDR2 YYEEEE.

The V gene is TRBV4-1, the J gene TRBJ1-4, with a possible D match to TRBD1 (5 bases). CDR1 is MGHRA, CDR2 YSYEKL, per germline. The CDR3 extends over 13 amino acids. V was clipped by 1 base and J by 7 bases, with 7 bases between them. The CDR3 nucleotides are TGCGCCAGCAGCCAAGCAGGGAGTGAAAAACTGTTTTTT. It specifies CASSQAGSEKLFF.

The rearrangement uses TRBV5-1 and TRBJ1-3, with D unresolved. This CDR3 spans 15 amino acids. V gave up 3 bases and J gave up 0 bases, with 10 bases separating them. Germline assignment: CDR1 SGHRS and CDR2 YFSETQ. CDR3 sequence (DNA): TGCGCCAGCAGCTATTCTTCGGTCTCTGGAAACACCATATATTTT. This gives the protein CASSYSSVSGNTIYF.

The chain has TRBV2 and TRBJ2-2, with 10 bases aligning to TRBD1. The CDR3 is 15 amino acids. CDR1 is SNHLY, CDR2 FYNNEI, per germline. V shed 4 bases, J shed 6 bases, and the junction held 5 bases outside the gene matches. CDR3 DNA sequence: TGTGCCAGCAGTGTGGGACAGGGGATGGCCGGGGAGCTGTTTTTT. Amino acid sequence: CASSVGQGMAGELFF.

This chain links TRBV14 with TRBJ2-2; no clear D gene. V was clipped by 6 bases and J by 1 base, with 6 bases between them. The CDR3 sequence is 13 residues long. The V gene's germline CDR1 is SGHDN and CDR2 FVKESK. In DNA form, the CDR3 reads TGTGCCAGCAGAGGGCAGAACACCGGGGAGCTGTTTTTT. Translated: CASRGQNTGELFF.

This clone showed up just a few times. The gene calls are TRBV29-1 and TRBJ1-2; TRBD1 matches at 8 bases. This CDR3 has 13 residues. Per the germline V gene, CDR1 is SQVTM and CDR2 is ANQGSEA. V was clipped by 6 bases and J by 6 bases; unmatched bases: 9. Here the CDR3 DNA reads TGCAGCGTGACAGGGGACCGATATGATGGCTACACCTTC. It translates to CSVTGDRYDGYTF.

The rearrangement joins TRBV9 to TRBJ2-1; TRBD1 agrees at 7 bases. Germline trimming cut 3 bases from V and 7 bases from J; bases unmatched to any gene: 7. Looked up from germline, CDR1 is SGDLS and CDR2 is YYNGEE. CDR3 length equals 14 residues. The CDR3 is CASSGDRGLNEQFF. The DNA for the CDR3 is TGTGCCAGCAGCGGGGACAGAGGGTTGAATGAGCAGTTCTTC.

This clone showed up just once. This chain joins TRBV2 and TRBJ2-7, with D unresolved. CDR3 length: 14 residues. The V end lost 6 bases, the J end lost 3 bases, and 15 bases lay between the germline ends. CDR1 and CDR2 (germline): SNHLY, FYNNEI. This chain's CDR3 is CASRNRTAVYEQYF. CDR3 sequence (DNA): TGTGCCAGCAGGAACCGAACGGCGGTCTACGAGCAGTACTTC.

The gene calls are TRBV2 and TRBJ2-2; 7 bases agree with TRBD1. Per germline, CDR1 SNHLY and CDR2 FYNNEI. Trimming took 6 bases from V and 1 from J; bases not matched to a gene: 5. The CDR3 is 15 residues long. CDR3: CASRERTGNTGELFF. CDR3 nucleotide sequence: TGTGCCAGCAGGGAAAGGACAGGGAACACCGGGGAGCTGTTTTTT.

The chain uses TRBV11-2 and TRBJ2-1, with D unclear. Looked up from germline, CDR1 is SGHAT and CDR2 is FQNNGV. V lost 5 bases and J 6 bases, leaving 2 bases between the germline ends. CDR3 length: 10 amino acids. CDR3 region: CASSGNEQFF. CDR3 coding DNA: TGTGCCAGCAGCGGCAATGAGCAGTTCTTC.

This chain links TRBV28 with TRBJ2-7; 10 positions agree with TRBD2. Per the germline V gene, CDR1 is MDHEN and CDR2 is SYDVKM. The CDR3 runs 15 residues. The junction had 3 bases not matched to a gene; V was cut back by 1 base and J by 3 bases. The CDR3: CASSLLASGGYEQYF. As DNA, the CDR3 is TGTGCCAGCAGTTTATTGGCTAGCGGGGGCTACGAGCAGTACTTC.

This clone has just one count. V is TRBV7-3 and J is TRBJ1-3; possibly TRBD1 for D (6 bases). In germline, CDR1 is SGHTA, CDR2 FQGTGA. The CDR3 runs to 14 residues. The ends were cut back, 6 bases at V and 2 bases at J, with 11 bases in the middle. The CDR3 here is CASSEGVAGNTIYF. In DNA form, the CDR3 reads TGTGCCAGCAGTGAGGGGGTTGCTGGAAACACCATATATTTT.